This T cell receptor beta chain came from a study of molecular identifiers for immune sequencing clone quantification. For the study at large: Five aliquots were made in replicates from the RNA of roughly 21,000 or 96,000 naive CD8 cells, and four were sequenced.

The authors built bulk TCR libraries by previously described methods with listed TCR primers. Each CDR3 protein gets one entry after TCRdb re-called the PCR reads with MiXCR. The profile shows over 550,000 distinct CDR3 sequences, 25% of them singletons. This clonotype was found a few times. Its antigen is currently unknown. General study points: A shared barcode on identical TCR molecules could lead to underestimated sizes for highly expanded clones.

V shed 2 bases and J shed 3 bases, with 11 bases lying between them. CDR1 SGDLS and CDR2 YYNGEE come from the germline V gene. The CDR3 loop spans 15 amino acids. The sequencing input was naive CD8+ T cells from blood, with Jurkat cell RNA spiked in. Subset noted: FACS-sorted CD8+CD4-CCR7+CD45RA+ naive T cells. This receptor was taken from a human donor in good health. Some libraries in this study had Jurkat cell RNA spiked in. The chain uses TRBV9 and TRBJ2-2; D may correspond to TRBD1 or TRBD2 (5 bases each). The CDR3 sequence: CASSVWGSDTGELFF. CDR3 coding DNA: TGTGCCAGCAGCGTTTGGGGGAGTGACACCGGGGAGCTGTTTTTT.